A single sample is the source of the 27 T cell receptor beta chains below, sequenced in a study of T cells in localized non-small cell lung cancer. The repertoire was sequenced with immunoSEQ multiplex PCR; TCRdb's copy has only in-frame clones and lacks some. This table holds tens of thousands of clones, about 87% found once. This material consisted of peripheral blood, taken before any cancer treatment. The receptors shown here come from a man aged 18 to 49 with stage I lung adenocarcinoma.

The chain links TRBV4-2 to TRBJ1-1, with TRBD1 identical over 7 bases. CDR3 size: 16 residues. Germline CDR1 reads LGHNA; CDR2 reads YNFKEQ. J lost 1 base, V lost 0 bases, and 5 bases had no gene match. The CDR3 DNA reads TGTGCCAGCAGCCAAGATCGAGCAGGGGGGAACACTGAAGCTTTCTTT. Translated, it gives CASSQDRAGGNTEAFF.

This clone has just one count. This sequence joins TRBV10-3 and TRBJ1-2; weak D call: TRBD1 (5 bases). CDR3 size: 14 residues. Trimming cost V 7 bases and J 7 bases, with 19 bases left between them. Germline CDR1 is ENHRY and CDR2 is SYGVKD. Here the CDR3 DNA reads TGTGCCATCACGGACGGGGTCAGGGATCGTGGCTACACCTTC. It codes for CAITDGVRDRGYTF.

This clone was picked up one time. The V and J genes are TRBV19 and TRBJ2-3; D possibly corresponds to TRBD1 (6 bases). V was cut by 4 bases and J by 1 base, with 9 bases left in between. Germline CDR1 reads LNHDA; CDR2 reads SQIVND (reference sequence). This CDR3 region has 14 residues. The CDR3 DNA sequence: TGTGCCAGTAGTAACAAGGGGGGCACAGATACGCAGTATTTT. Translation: CASSNKGGTDTQYF.

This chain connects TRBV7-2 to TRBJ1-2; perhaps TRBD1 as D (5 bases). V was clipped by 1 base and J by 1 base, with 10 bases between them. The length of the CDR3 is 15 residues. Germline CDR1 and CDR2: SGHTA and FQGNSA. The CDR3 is CASSLGGSRNYGYTF. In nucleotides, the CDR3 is TGTGCCAGCAGCTTAGGGGGCTCCCGTAACTATGGCTACACCTTC.

Written as DNA, the CDR3 is TGTGCCAGCAGTCGGACTAGCGGGGGGTTTGAGCAGTTCTTC. Encoded protein: CASSRTSGGFEQFF. V usage is TRBV6-4 and J usage is TRBJ2-1; 14 nucleotides align to TRBD2. Unmatched junction bases numbered 3, after V lost 5 bases and J lost 9 bases. Germline V gene lookup returns CDR1 MRHNA and CDR2 SNTAGT. The CDR3 is 14 residues long.

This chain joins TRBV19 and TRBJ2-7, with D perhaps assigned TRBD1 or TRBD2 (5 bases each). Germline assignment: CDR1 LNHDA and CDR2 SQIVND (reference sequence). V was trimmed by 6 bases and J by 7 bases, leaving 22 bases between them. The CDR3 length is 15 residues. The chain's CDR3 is CASSHGTGSLSEQYF. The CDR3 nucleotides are TGTGCCAGTAGCCATGGGACGGGAAGTTTGTCAGAGCAGTACTTC.

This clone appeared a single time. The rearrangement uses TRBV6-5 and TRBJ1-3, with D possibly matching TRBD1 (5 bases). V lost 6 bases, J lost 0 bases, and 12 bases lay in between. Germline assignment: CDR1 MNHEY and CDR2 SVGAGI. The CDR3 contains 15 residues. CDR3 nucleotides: TGTGCCAGCAGCTCAGGGAGTGACTCTGGAAACACCATATATTTT. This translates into CASSSGSDSGNTIYF.

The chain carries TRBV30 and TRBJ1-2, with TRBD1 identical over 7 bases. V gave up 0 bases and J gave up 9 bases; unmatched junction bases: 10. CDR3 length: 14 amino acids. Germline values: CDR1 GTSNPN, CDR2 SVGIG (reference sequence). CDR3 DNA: TGTGCCTGGAGTGTAATACAAGGGGGCGGAAGCTACACCTTC. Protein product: CAWSVIQGGGSYTF.

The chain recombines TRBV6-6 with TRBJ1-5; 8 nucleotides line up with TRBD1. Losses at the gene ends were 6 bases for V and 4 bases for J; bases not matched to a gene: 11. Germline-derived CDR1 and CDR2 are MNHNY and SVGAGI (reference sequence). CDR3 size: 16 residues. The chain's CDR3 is CASSPGTGVANQPQHF. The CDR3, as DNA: TGTGCCAGCAGCCCCGGGACAGGCGTTGCTAATCAGCCCCAGCATTTT.

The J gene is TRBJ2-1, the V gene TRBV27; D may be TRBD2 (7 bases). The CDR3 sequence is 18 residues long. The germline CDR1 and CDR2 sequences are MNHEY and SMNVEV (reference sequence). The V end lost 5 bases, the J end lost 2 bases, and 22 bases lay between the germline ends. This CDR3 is CASSPPKGRGPTYNEQFF. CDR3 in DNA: TGTGCCAGCAGTCCGCCCAAGGGGCGGGGGCCCACCTACAATGAGCAGTTCTTC.

CDR3 protein: CASSLRSQGTTEAFF. CDR3 sequence (DNA): TGTGCCAGCAGCTTAAGGTCCCAGGGGACCACTGAAGCTTTCTTT. This chain joins TRBV7-2 and TRBJ1-1; D perhaps matches TRBD1 (6 bases). V was pared by 2 bases and J by 4 bases, with 14 bases between. From germline, CDR1 is SGHTA and CDR2 FQGNSA. The CDR3 has 15 amino acids.

CDR3 nucleotides: TGTGCCAGCAGTGTTGGTACAACTAATGAAAAACTGTTTTTT. This translates into CASSVGTTNEKLFF. The J gene is TRBJ1-4, the V gene TRBV2; no clear D. The CDR3 contains 14 residues. V shed 4 bases and J shed 0 bases, with 6 bases lying between them. CDR1 is SNHLY and CDR2 is FYNNEI in the germline V gene.

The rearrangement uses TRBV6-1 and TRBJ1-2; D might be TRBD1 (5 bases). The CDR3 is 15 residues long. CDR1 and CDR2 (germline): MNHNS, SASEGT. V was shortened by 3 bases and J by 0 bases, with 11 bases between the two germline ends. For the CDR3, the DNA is TGTGCCAGCAGTGATATGTCCAGGGCTAACTATGGCTACACCTTC. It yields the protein CASSDMSRANYGYTF.

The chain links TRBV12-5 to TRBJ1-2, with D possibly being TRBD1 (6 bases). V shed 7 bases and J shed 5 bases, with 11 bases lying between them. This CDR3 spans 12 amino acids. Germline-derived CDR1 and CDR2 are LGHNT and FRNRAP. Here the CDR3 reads CASVRQGYGYTF. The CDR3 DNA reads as TGTGCTAGTGTACGCCAGGGGTATGGCTACACCTTC.

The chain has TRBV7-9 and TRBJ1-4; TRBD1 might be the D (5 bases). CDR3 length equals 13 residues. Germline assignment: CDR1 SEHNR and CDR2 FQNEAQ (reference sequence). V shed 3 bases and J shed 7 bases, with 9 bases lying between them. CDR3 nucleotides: TGTGCCAGCAGCTTGGGGCAGGGTGAAAAACTGTTTTTT. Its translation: CASSLGQGEKLFF.

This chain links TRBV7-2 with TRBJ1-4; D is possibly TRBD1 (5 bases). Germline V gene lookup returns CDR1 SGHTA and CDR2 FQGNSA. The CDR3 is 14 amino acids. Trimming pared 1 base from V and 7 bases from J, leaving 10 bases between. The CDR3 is CASSLVGPLEKLFF. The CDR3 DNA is TGTGCCAGCAGCTTAGTGGGACCCCTTGAAAAACTGTTTTTT.

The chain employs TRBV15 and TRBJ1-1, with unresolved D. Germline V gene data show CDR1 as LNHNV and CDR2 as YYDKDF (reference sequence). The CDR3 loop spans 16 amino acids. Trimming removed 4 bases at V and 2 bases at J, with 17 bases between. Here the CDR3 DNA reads TGTGCCACCAGCACGAGGGTCGGGGTAGAAAACACTGAAGCTTTCTTT. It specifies CATSTRVGVENTEAFF.

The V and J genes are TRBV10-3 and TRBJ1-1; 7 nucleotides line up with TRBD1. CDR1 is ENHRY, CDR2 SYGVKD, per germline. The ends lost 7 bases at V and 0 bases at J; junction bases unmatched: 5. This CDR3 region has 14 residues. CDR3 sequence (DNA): TGTGCCATCATGGAGGGGGCTATGAACACTGAAGCTTTCTTT. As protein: CAIMEGAMNTEAFF.

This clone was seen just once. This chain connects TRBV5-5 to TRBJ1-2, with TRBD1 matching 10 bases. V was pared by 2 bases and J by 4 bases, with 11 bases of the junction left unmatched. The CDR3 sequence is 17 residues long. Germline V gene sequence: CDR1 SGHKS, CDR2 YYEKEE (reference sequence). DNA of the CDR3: TGTGCCAGCAGCTTCTCACTGCCGGGACAGGGGTCCTATGGCTACACCTTC. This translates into CASSFSLPGQGSYGYTF.

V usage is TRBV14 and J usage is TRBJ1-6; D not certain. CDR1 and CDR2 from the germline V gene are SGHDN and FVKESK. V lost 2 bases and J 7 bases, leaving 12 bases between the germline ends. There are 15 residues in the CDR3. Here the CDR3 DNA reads TGTGCCAGCAGCCAAATTGTGGGCAGGAATTCACCCCTCCACTTT. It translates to CASSQIVGRNSPLHF.

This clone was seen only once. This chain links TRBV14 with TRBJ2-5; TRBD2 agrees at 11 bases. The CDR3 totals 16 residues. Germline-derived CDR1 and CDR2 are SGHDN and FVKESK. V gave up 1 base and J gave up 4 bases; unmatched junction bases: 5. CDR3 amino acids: CASSQGSLAGGETQYF. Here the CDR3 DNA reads TGTGCCAGCAGCCAAGGTTCGCTAGCGGGGGGAGAGACCCAGTACTTC.

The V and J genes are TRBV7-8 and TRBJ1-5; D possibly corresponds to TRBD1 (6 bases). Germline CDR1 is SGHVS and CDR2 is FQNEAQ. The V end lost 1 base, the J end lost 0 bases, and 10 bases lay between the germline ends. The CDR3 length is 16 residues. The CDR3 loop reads CASSLGRQVSNQPQHF. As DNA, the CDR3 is TGTGCCAGCAGCTTAGGGAGACAGGTTAGCAATCAGCCCCAGCATTTT. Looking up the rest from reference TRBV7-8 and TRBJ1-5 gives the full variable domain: GAGVSQSPRYKVAKRGQDVALRCDPISGHVSLFWYQQALGQGPEFLTYFQNEAQLDKSGLPSDRFFAERPEGSVSTLKIQRTQQEDSAVYLCASSLGRQVSNQPQHFGDGTRLSIL.

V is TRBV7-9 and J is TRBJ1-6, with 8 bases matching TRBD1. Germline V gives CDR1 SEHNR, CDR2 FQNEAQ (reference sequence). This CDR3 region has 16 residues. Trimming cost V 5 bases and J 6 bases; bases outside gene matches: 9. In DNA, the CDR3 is TGTGCCAGCAGCCCGGACAGGGAGGAAATTAATTCACCCCTCCACTTT. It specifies CASSPDREEINSPLHF.

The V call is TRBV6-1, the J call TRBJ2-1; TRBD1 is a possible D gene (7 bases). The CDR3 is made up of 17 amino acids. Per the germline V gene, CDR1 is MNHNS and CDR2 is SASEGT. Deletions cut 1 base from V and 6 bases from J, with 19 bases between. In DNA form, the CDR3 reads TGTGCCAGCAGTGAAGGACAGGGACTGGGCCGCGCCAATGAGCAGTTCTTC. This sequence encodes CASSEGQGLGRANEQFF.

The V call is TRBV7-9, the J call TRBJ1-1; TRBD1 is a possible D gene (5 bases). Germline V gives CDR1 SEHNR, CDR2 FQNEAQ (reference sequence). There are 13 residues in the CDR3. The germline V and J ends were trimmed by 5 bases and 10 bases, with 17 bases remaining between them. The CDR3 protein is CASSRRDGRGAFF. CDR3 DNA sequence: TGTGCCAGCAGCCGAAGGGACGGGAGGGGAGCTTTCTTT.

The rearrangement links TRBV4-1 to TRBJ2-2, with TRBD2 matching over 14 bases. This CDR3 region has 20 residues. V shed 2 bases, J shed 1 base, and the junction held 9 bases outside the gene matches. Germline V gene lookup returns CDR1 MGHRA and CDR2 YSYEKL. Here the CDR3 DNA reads TGCGCCAGCAGCCAACGGGACAGGACTAGCGGGGGGCAGAACACCGGGGAGCTGTTTTTT. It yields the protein CASSQRDRTSGGQNTGELFF.

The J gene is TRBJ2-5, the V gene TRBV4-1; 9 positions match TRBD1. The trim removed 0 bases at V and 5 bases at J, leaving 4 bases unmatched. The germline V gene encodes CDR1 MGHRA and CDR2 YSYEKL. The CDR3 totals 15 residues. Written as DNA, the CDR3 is TGCGCCAGCAGCCAAGATAGGGGACAGGGCGAGACCCAGTACTTC. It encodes CASSQDRGQGETQYF.